Below, 30 T cell receptor beta chains from the same sample are listed, as sequenced in a study of siplizumab effects on memory and regulatory T cells. Only in-frame clones appear in the TCRdb table, and some are missing; sequencing was by immunoSEQ multiplex PCR. The sample records approximately 120,000 clones, around 90% being singletons. What was sequenced was Tregs sorted from blood. The receptors derive from a human donor in good health.

V is TRBV15 and J is TRBJ1-3; D is possibly TRBD1 (6 bases). CDR1 and CDR2 (germline): LNHNV, YYDKDF (reference sequence). The V and J ends lost 1 base and 7 bases respectively, with 14 bases between them. The CDR3 sequence is 15 residues long. The CDR3 nucleotides read TGTGCCACCAGCAGAGCGTGGGGACAAGCGAACACCATATATTTT. It translates to CATSRAWGQANTIYF.

This chain joins TRBV5-6 and TRBJ2-3; TRBD2 matches at 11 bases. The germline V gene encodes CDR1 SGHDT and CDR2 YYEEEE. The CDR3 runs 13 residues. Trimming at V came to 6 bases and at J to 8 bases, leaving 5 bases not matched to a gene. The CDR3 spells CASTSGGISTQYF. In nucleotides, the CDR3 is TGTGCCAGCACTAGCGGGGGGATTAGTACGCAGTATTTT.

This sequence joins TRBV11-3 and TRBJ1-2; D is perhaps TRBD1 (6 bases). Germline assignment: CDR1 SGHNT and CDR2 YENEEA. V shed 2 bases and J shed 6 bases, with 13 bases lying between them. CDR3 length: 14 amino acids. The CDR3 bases are TGTGCCAGCAGCTTACAACAGGGTGGGAATGGCTACACCTTC. This codes for CASSLQQGGNGYTF.

The chain joins TRBV7-8 to TRBJ1-1, with unresolved D. V was trimmed by 3 bases and J by 0 bases, leaving 5 bases between them. CDR3 length equals 13 residues. Germline V gene sequence: CDR1 SGHVS, CDR2 FQNEAQ. The chain's CDR3 is CASSFELNTEAFF. The CDR3 DNA reads TGTGCCAGCAGCTTTGAACTGAACACTGAAGCTTTCTTT. The full variable domain, in which reference TRBV7-8 and TRBJ1-1 provide the parts outside the CDR3, is GAGVSQSPRYKVAKRGQDVALRCDPISGHVSLFWYQQALGQGPEFLTYFQNEAQLDKSGLPSDRFFAERPEGSVSTLKIQRTQQEDSAVYLCASSFELNTEAFFGQGTRLTVV.

V gene TRBV5-6 combines with J gene TRBJ2-3; D perhaps matches TRBD1 (6 bases). The CDR3 covers 15 residues. The V gene's germline CDR1 is SGHDT and CDR2 YYEEEE. Deletions cut 4 bases from V and 0 bases from J, with 12 bases between. The CDR3 reads CASSPETGSTDTQYF. Here the CDR3 DNA reads TGTGCCAGCAGCCCTGAGACAGGAAGCACAGATACGCAGTATTTT.

This chain's CDR3 is CATSRTGNEKLFF. Here the CDR3 DNA reads TGTGCCACCAGCCGGACAGGGAATGAAAAACTGTTTTTT. This chain uses TRBV15 with TRBJ1-4, with TRBD1 matching over 8 bases. V lost 5 bases to trimming and J lost 5 bases; unmatched junction nucleotides: 1. The length of the CDR3 is 13 residues. Germline CDR1 and CDR2: LNHNV and YYDKDF (reference sequence).

This chain links TRBV6-5 with TRBJ2-5; 8 bases fit TRBD1. V trimming: 1 base; J trimming: 3 bases; junction bases outside the gene matches: 1. This CDR3 contains 14 residues. Germline V gene sequence: CDR1 MNHEY, CDR2 SVGAGI. CDR3 in DNA: TGTGCCAGCAGTTACTGGACAGGGAAAGAGACCCAGTACTTC. Encoded protein: CASSYWTGKETQYF.

The CDR3: CASSVAPGTGANVLTF. Here the CDR3 DNA reads TGTGCCAGCAGCGTAGCCCCAGGGACTGGGGCCAACGTCCTGACTTTC. The rearrangement joins TRBV9 to TRBJ2-6; perhaps TRBD1 as D (5 bases). V was pared by 0 bases and J by 2 bases, with 9 bases between. This CDR3 region has 16 residues. Germline values: CDR1 SGDLS, CDR2 YYNGEE.

J is TRBJ2-7 and V is TRBV11-2; D remains unclear. Trimming removed 3 bases from V and 0 bases from J, with 6 bases in between. CDR1 and CDR2 (germline): SGHAT, FQNNGV. This CDR3 contains 13 residues. CDR3 sequence reads: CASSFGYSYEQYF. Here the CDR3 DNA reads TGTGCCAGCAGCTTTGGCTACTCCTACGAGCAGTACTTC.

Written as DNA, the CDR3 is TGTGCCAGCAGCCCGAGGGGGCGGGAAGATACGCAGTATTTT. The encoded protein is CASSPRGREDTQYF. The chain employs TRBV7-2 and TRBJ2-3, with D possibly matching TRBD1 (7 bases). Germline V lookup: CDR1 SGHTA, CDR2 FQGNSA. The CDR3 totals 14 residues. The ends were cut back, 5 bases at V and 5 bases at J, with 14 bases in the middle. Full variable domain (outside the CDR3, taken from reference TRBV7-2 and TRBJ2-3): GAGVSQSPSNKVTEKGKDVELRCDPISGHTALYWYRQSLGQGLEFLIYFQGNSAPDKSGLPSDRFSAERTGGSVSTLTIQRTQQEDSAVYLCASSPRGREDTQYFGPGTRLTVL.

The chain recombines TRBV19 with TRBJ1-5, with no clear D. The CDR3 runs to 15 residues. Trimming removed 5 bases from V and 6 bases from J, with 17 bases in between. Looked up from germline, CDR1 is LNHDA and CDR2 is SQIVND (reference sequence). CDR3 amino acids: CASSAHLWGSQPQHF. CDR3 DNA sequence: TGTGCCAGTAGTGCCCACCTATGGGGTAGTCAGCCCCAGCATTTT. The full variable domain, its missing parts supplied by reference TRBV19 and TRBJ1-5, is DGGITQSPKYLFRKEGQNVTLSCEQNLNHDAMYWYRQDPGQGLRLIYYSQIVNDFQKGDIAEGYSVSREKKESFPLTVTSAQKNPTAFYLCASSAHLWGSQPQHFGDGTRLSIL.

The chain has TRBV18 and TRBJ2-7; D gene uncertain. CDR1 is KGHSH and CDR2 is LQKENI in the germline V gene. The V gene lost 1 base and the J gene lost 6 bases, with 7 bases spanning the gap. The CDR3 is 12 amino acids. DNA of the CDR3: TGTGCCAGCTCACCACTAGCCTCCGAGCAGTACTTC. It translates to CASSPLASEQYF.

The V call is TRBV28, the J call TRBJ1-5, with D maybe TRBD1 (6 bases). The germline V gene encodes CDR1 MDHEN and CDR2 SYDVKM. V shed 6 bases and J shed 7 bases, with 19 bases lying between them. The CDR3 extends over 15 amino acids. CDR3 region: CASSQAGGGGQPQHF. The DNA for the CDR3 is TGTGCCAGCAGCCAAGCTGGTGGGGGCGGCCAGCCCCAGCATTTT.

The V gene is TRBV19, the J gene TRBJ1-5; 8 nucleotides line up with TRBD1. Trimming cost V 4 bases and J 7 bases; bases outside gene matches: 6. The germline V gene has CDR1 LNHDA and CDR2 SQIVND (reference sequence). This CDR3 is built from 14 residues. CDR3 sequence (DNA): TGTGCCAGTAGTAGCAGGGGGCGGGACCAGCCCCAGCATTTT. Its protein product is CASSSRGRDQPQHF.

The chain recombines TRBV4-1 with TRBJ1-3; D ambiguous. Germline V CDR1 and CDR2: MGHRA, YSYEKL. The germline V and J ends were trimmed by 0 bases and 4 bases, with 16 bases remaining between them. The CDR3 runs 17 residues. The CDR3 DNA follows: TGCGCCAGCAGCCAAGATCCCGCGGGAGGGATCGGAAACACCATATATTTT. Residues: CASSQDPAGGIGNTIYF.

This clone was observed a handful of times. J is TRBJ1-3 and V is TRBV27; weak D call: TRBD1 (5 bases). From germline, CDR1 is MNHEY and CDR2 SMNVEV (reference sequence). The ends were cut back, 2 bases at V and 1 base at J, with 12 bases in the middle. This CDR3 comprises 16 residues. CDR3 coding DNA: TGTGCCAGCAGTTTAAAGGGGCCAAGATCTGGAAACACCATATATTTT. Amino acid sequence: CASSLKGPRSGNTIYF.

In the case of this clone: The identical CDR3 is also encoded by other nucleotide sequences in the sample. The V and J genes are TRBV5-1 and TRBJ1-2, with D maybe TRBD1 (5 bases). This CDR3 contains 14 residues. The germline gives CDR1 SGHRS, CDR2 YFSETQ. Trimming cost V 4 bases and J 2 bases, with 12 bases left between them. CDR3 nucleotides: TGCGCCAGCAGCCTTGGAGACAGAAACTATGGCTACACCTTC. Translation: CASSLGDRNYGYTF. The complete variable domain, with remaining parts taken from reference TRBV5-1 and TRBJ1-2, reads KAGVTQTPRYLIKTRGQQVTLSCSPISGHRSVSWYQQTPGQGLQFLFEYFSETQRNKGNFPGRFSGRQFSNSRSEMNVSTLELGDSALYLCASSLGDRNYGYTFGSGTRLTVV.

The chain links TRBV5-1 to TRBJ2-1, with D possibly matching TRBD1 (5 bases). The CDR3 has 13 amino acids. In germline, CDR1 is SGHRS, CDR2 YFSETQ. V dropped 3 bases and J dropped 7 bases, with 11 bases sitting between them. CDR3 sequence (DNA): TGCGCCAGCAGCTCTCAAGGGGTTAATGAGCAGTTCTTC. Encoded protein: CASSSQGVNEQFF.

The rearrangement uses TRBV5-1 and TRBJ2-7; 8 nucleotides align to TRBD1. The CDR3 is made up of 15 amino acids. CDR1 and CDR2 (germline): SGHRS, YFSETQ. Trimming removed 3 bases from V and 6 bases from J; junction bases left unmatched: 11. Here the CDR3 reads CASSSLTGETAEQYF. In DNA form, the CDR3 reads TGCGCCAGCAGCTCCCTGACAGGGGAGACGGCCGAGCAGTACTTC.

The rearrangement uses TRBV27 and TRBJ2-1, with unresolved D. From germline, CDR1 is MNHEY and CDR2 SMNVEV (reference sequence). This CDR3 comprises 15 residues. The V and J ends lost 5 bases and 6 bases respectively, with 17 bases between them. CDR3 DNA sequence: TGTGCCAGCAGTAAAATTTTATCCGGATCCAATGAGCAGTTCTTC. This translates into CASSKILSGSNEQFF.

J is TRBJ1-1 and V is TRBV19; tentatively, D is TRBD1 (5 bases). The germline gives CDR1 LNHDA, CDR2 SQIVND (reference sequence). The CDR3 has 15 amino acids. Deletions cut 4 bases from V and 1 base from J, with 13 bases between. The CDR3: CASSSAGEANTEAFF. Written as DNA, the CDR3 is TGTGCCAGTAGTAGTGCGGGGGAGGCGAACACTGAAGCTTTCTTT.

This clone showed up just once. The V gene is TRBV5-1, the J gene TRBJ2-7; no reliable D call. The germline CDR1 and CDR2 sequences are SGHRS and YFSETQ. The CDR3 totals 14 residues. The V and J ends lost 1 base and 0 bases respectively, with 8 bases between them. The CDR3 region is CASSLMLGSYEQYF. DNA of the CDR3: TGCGCCAGCAGCTTGATGTTAGGCTCCTACGAGCAGTACTTC.

The V call is TRBV6-1, the J call TRBJ2-3; D ambiguous. Germline CDR1 and CDR2: MNHNS and SASEGT. This CDR3 is built from 14 residues. The ends were cut back, 4 bases at V and 2 bases at J, with 10 bases in the middle. CDR3 loop: CASSGGQDTDTQYF. CDR3 nucleotide sequence: TGTGCCAGCAGTGGGGGTCAGGACACAGATACGCAGTATTTT.

The chain carries TRBV7-7 and TRBJ2-5; D is perhaps TRBD2 (5 bases). The CDR3 totals 13 residues. With 1 base removed from V and 5 bases from J, the gap between germline ends came to 8 bases. From germline, CDR1 is SSHAT and CDR2 FNYEAQ (reference sequence). DNA of the CDR3: TGTGCCAGCAGCTTAGTAGCGAGGGAGACCCAGTACTTC. It codes for CASSLVARETQYF.

This clone was seen only once. The chain links TRBV7-2 to TRBJ1-4; 7 bases align to TRBD1. This CDR3 is 14 amino acids long. The germline V gene encodes CDR1 SGHTA and CDR2 FQGNSA. The V and J ends lost 6 bases and 7 bases, in that order; junction bases with no gene match: 8. CDR3: CASSQGGRFEKLFF. The CDR3 nucleotides are TGTGCCAGCAGTCAGGGGGGTAGATTTGAAAAACTGTTTTTT.

As DNA, the CDR3 is TGTGCCACCAGAATCGGGACGGCCCTAGCCGAAAAACTGTTTTTT. Translating it yields CATRIGTALAEKLFF. The chain employs TRBV15 and TRBJ1-4; a weak D match, TRBD1 (5 bases). The CDR3 is 15 amino acids. Germline V gene sequence: CDR1 LNHNV, CDR2 YYDKDF (reference sequence). V shed 6 bases and J shed 8 bases, with 19 bases lying between them.

The chain combines TRBV28 with TRBJ2-7; D might be TRBD2 (5 bases). Trimming pared 3 bases from V and 3 bases from J, leaving 15 bases between. The germline V gene encodes CDR1 MDHEN and CDR2 SYDVKM. This CDR3 is 15 amino acids long. The CDR3 region has the DNA TGTGCCAGCAGTTTCTGGATAGCGACCGACTACGAGCAGTACTTC. It encodes CASSFWIATDYEQYF.

The chain uses TRBV10-3 and TRBJ2-1; 13 nucleotides match TRBD2. The length of the CDR3 is 17 residues. CDR1 ENHRY and CDR2 SYGVKD come from the germline V gene. V lost 2 bases, J lost 6 bases, and 7 bases stayed unmatched. The CDR3 DNA sequence: TGTGCCATCAGTGAGGTAAGGACTAGCGGGAGCGGCAATGAGCAGTTCTTC. Translating it yields CAISEVRTSGSGNEQFF.

This clone was recorded only once. The V call is TRBV27, the J call TRBJ1-1; no clear D. This CDR3 region has 15 residues. CDR1 and CDR2 (germline): MNHEY, SMNVEV (reference sequence). V shed 6 bases and J shed 1 base, with 15 bases lying between them. The CDR3 sequence is CASRGSRAKNTEAFF. CDR3 nucleotides: TGTGCCAGCAGGGGTTCGAGGGCCAAGAACACTGAAGCTTTCTTT.

The chain has TRBV5-4 and TRBJ2-3; 8 bases map to TRBD1. Germline lookup yields CDR1 SGHNT and CDR2 YYREEE (reference sequence). This CDR3 is 14 amino acids long. V trimming: 4 bases; J trimming: 1 base; junction bases outside the gene matches: 2. CDR3 in DNA: TGTGCCAGCAGCCAACAGGGGGGCACAGATACGCAGTATTTT. Encoded protein: CASSQQGGTDTQYF.